A selection of T cell receptor beta chains follows, all from one sample in a study of CDR3 diversity in severe acne. TCRdb re-called the PCR reads through MiXCR, storing one row per CDR3 protein. The sample holds roughly 93,000 distinct CDR3 sequences, 45% to 50% seen once. Sequenced sample: blood. These receptors originate from a male donor with severe acne vulgaris. CDR3s include the opening cysteine and the closing phenylalanine or tryptophan. A D gene is named only where the DNA matches it firmly. The size entry is marked missing in some rows and otherwise reads once, few, many or a size class.

d_gene | j_gene | v_gene | abundance | CDR3aa | CDR3nt
- | TRBJ1-1 | TRBV4-1 | - | CASSQGFEYTEAFF | TGCGCCAGCAGCCAAGGGTTCGAGTACACTGAAGCTTTCTTT
TRBD2 | TRBJ2-5 | TRBV6-5 | once | CASSCGAGVEETQYF | TGTGCCAGCAGTTGCGGCGCGGGAGTGGAGGAGACCCAGTACTTC
- | TRBJ2-1 | TRBV20-1 | many | CSARWGDSEQFF | TGCAGTGCTAGGTGGGGGGATAGTGAGCAGTTCTTC
TRBD1 | TRBJ1-4 | TRBV7-2 | many | CASSLDMDRTATNEKLFF | TGTGCCAGCAGCTTAGATATGGACAGGACTGCAACTAATGAAAAACTGTTTTTT
- | TRBJ2-2 | TRBV10-3 | few | CASSFGQGHGELFF | TGTGCCAGCAGTTTCGGGCAGGGGCACGGGGAGCTGTTTTTT
- | TRBJ2-7 | TRBV10-3 | few | CASSLRQSYEQYF | TGTGCCAGCAGTTTACGACAGTCCTACGAGCAGTACTTC
TRBD2 | TRBJ2-7 | TRBV20-1 | many | CSARGLAGGPRDEQYF | TGCAGTGCTAGAGGACTAGCGGGAGGGCCGAGGGACGAGCAGTACTTC
- | TRBJ1-5 | TRBV11-2 | - | CASSPEGGILPQHF | TGTGCCAGCAGCCCAGAGGGGGGGATCTTGCCCCAGCATTTT
TRBD2 | TRBJ2-7 | TRBV24-1 | - | CASSYAASGAYYEQYF | TGTGCCAGCAGTTACGCCGCTAGCGGGGCCTACTACGAGCAGTACTTC
TRBD2 | TRBJ2-5 | TRBV12-3/TRBV12-4 | - | CASSFSGGAGDTQYF | TGTGCCAGCAGTTTTTCCGGGGGGGCCGGAGATACCCAGTACTTC
- | TRBJ2-3 | TRBV20-1 | medium-sized | CSASRDTQYF | TGCAGTGCTAGTCGCGATACGCAGTATTTT
TRBD1 | TRBJ1-4 | TRBV20-1 | few | CSARGFQGANEKLFF | TGCAGTGCTAGGGGTTTTCAGGGGGCTAATGAAAAACTGTTTTTT
- | TRBJ1-5 | TRBV20-1 | many | CSAARDPSSNQPQHF | TGCAGTGCTGCGAGGGACCCATCGAGCAATCAGCCCCAGCATTTT
- | TRBJ2-5 | TRBV24-1 | - | CATSDFRTIQGTQYF | TGCGCCACCAGTGATTTCCGAACAATCCAAGGGACCCAGTACTTC
- | TRBJ1-4 | TRBV4-1 | few | CASSQETVTNEKLFF | TGCGCCAGCAGCCAAGAAACAGTGACTAATGAAAAACTGTTTTTT
TRBD2 | TRBJ2-1 | TRBV10-2 | - | CASRLLAGGRIGNEQFF | TGCGCCAGCAGATTACTAGCGGGAGGGCGGATTGGTAATGAGCAGTTCTTC